This section outlines one TCR beta chain sequence together with its context. There are a few counts of this clonotype. What this receptor recognizes is not known. Within one base of it there is no much larger clone, and no base qualities were kept. The sample comes from a study of identical twins (dated by TCRdb to between 2015 and 2016). Some background on the complete study: The study deep-sequenced TCR alpha and beta repertoires from monozygotic twins, unrelated adults of various ages and cord blood to test whether fetal clonotypes persist. Replicate twin experiments were performed at different times using different library preparation protocols to rule out contamination. What the study reported, not specific to this receptor: Compared with coincidental sharing between unrelated individuals, out-of-frame TCR alpha sequences shared between twins showed an excess of sequences with low generation probability. Because the same donors could not be followed over many years, the conclusions relied on cross-sectional statistical analysis. In monozygotic twins, out-of-frame TCR alpha sharing was systematically underestimated by recombination models, although the models agreed with sharing between unrelated individuals. Excess twin sharing in beta out-of-frame sequences was weaker because fewer shared sequences lowered the signal-to-noise ratio. Fewer insertions were carried by abundant cord blood beta clonotypes; a weaker similar trend was observed in young adult naive repertoires, while no such trend was observed in memory repertoires. Zero-insertion analyses could be partly confounded by invariant T cells such as MAIT and iNKT, though diverse VJ usage argued against such confounding for most clonotypes.

Every donor in the study was a healthy Caucasian. The twin cohort consisted of three pairs of female monozygotic twins, all aged about 18 to 29 years. CD4+ and CD8+ T cell populations were isolated with positive isolation kits from Invitrogen. Libraries were built with 5' RACE. The listed sequencing device is Illumina HiSeq 2000. A universal primer binding site was added through template switching, and the final cDNA carried a unique molecular identifier so that TCR cDNA molecules could be counted accurately. First-strand cDNA for TCR alpha and beta chains was synthesized from specific primers in the conserved constant-segment region. Each cDNA library was double barcoded, with a SMART-Mk sample barcode plus Illumina barcodes, to control for contamination. TruSeq adapter sequences and Illumina sample barcodes were added in two successive PCR steps. The Illumina HiSeq platform was used with custom primers to sequence TCR alpha and beta cDNA libraries. For the original study's pipeline: MiGEC was used to process raw reads and extract unique molecular identifiers, and MiXCR was used to find CDR3 positions. For each individual, recombination models were inferred using an EM algorithm with the repgenHMM and IGoR tools. The analysis of shared clonotypes was done with the tcR package in R, with sharing normalized by the product of cloneset sizes. To study raw recombination free of thymic and clonal selection effects, out-of-frame nonproductive sequences were analyzed. TCRdb reprocessing: public reads trimmed at Q25 with fastp, clones called with MiXCR, in-frame beta chains kept. Each entry merges the rows of one CDR3 protein and shows their most common DNA and genes. TCRdb, not the authors, supplied the V and J calls. Across this sample there are around 450,000 distinct CDR3 sequences, with approximately 14% seen only once. Clones ranked in the top ten supply more than 0.5% of the sample.

V loses 3 bases, J loses 7 bases, and the germline ends lie 6 bases apart. The CDR3 goes from the cysteine to the phenylalanine over 12 residues. Left in the record is the CDR3 DNA by itself, 36 bases read in frame from the first base. From a lookup of the germline V gene, CDR1 and CDR2 are SGHTA and FQGNSA. This sample was shared with a second study, whose subject was yellow fever vaccine responses in identical twins. Looking at the second paper: According to the authors, in identical twins the way T cells responded to vaccination appeared partly convergent and partly personalized. In the study, vaccine-responding T cell clones were precisely tracked in identical twins.

The sample consisted of CD4+ T cells sorted from blood. The TCR was taken from a woman between 18 and 29 years old in good health. The rearrangement combines TRBV7-2 with TRBJ2-2, with no confident D gene call. Here the CDR3 is given as CASSFFNGELFF. The DNA reads as follows: TGTGCCAGCAGCTTCTTTAACGGGGAGCTGTTTTTT.